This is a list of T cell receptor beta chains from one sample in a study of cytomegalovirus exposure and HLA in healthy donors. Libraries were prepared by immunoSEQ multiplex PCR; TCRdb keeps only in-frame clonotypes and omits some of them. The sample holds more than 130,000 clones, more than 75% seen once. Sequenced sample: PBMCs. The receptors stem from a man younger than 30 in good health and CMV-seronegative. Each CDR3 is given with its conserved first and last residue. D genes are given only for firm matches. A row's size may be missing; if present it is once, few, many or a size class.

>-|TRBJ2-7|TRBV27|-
CASSPPWRAVSEQYF
TGTGCCAGCAGTCCACCTTGGAGGGCCGTCTCCGAGCAGTACTTC
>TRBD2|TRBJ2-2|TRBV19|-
CASSISSGGAGELFF
TGTGCCAGTAGTATATCCAGCGGGGGCGCCGGGGAGCTGTTTTTT
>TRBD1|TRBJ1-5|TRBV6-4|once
CASRTTGAHSNQPQHF
TGTGCCAGCAGGACGACAGGGGCTCATAGCAATCAGCCCCAGCATTTT
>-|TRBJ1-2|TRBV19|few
CASSEYETNYGYTF
TGTGCCAGTAGTGAGTATGAAACTAACTATGGCTACACCTTC
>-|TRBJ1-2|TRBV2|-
CASSDFTGNYGYTF
TGTGCCAGCAGTGATTTTACAGGGAACTATGGCTACACCTTC
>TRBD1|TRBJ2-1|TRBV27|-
CASSSQGAIYNEQFF
TGTGCCAGCAGTTCACAGGGGGCGATCTACAATGAGCAGTTCTTC
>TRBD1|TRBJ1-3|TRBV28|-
CASSFGKGARGNTIYF
TGTGCCAGCAGTTTTGGCAAGGGGGCGAGAGGAAACACCATATATTTT
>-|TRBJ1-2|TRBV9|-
CASSLVRDGYTF
TGTGCCAGCAGCCTAGTCCGCGATGGCTACACCTTC
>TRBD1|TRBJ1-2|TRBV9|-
CASSAEDRALRFSTF
TGTGCCAGCAGCGCTGAGGACAGGGCTCTCCGCTTCAGCACCTTC
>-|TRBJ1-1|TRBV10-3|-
CAISSGMGEAFF
TGTGCCATCAGCTCGGGAATGGGTGAAGCTTTCTTT
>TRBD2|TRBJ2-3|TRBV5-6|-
CASSFSGADTQYF
TGTGCCAGCAGCTTTAGCGGGGCAGATACGCAGTATTTT
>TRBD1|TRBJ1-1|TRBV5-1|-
CASSLRGGNFMNTEAFF
TGCGCCAGCAGCTTGAGAGGGGGCAACTTTATGAACACTGAAGCTTTCTTT
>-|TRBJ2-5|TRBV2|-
CASSEVSANQETQYF
TGTGCCAGCAGTGAAGTATCAGCGAATCAAGAGACCCAGTACTTC
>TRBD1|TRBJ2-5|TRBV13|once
CASSLPRGTGAGEQYF
TGTGCCAGCAGCCTCCCGCGTGGGACAGGGGCGGGGGAGCAGTACTTC
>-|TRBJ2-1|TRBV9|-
CASSTYLSGSYNEQFF
TGTGCCAGCAGCACCTACCTTAGTGGCTCCTACAATGAGCAGTTCTTC
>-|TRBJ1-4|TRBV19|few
CASSIDPRAWDNEKLFF
TGTGCCAGTAGTATAGATCCCAGGGCATGGGATAATGAAAAACTGTTTTTT
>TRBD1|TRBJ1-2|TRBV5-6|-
CASSHPQGAGYTF
TGTGCCAGCAGCCACCCCCAGGGGGCTGGCTACACCTTC